This T cell receptor beta chain was captured in a study of shared clonotypes between healthy human individuals. Across the whole study: A couple of women and a few men aged 18 to 49 made up the donors. Findings and caveats of the study: Investigators collected only blood, and repertoires in tissues likely differ. Clonotypes shared by all four donors outscored non-shared clonotypes in generation probability.

TCRdb's copy holds only in-frame clones and misses some; the assay was immunoSEQ multiplex PCR. The sample holds just over 2,000,000 clones; roughly 96% are singletons and the top ten take more than 0.1%. On this clone itself: Its antigen remains unidentified.

Germline CDR1 GTSNPN, CDR2 SVGIG (reference sequence). Trimming shortened V by 6 bases and J by 10 bases, and 16 bases separated the two germline ends. The CDR3 spans 13 residues. The chain couples TRBV30 to TRBJ1-6; possibly TRBD1 for D (6 bases). This TCR derives from a man aged 18-30 years in good health. The material sequenced was naive CD4+ T cells sorted from blood. Subset described: CD45RA+ positively selected. The CDR3 loop reads CACGGAGRSPLHF. CDR3 coding DNA: TGTGCCTGCGGGGGGGCAGGGCGCTCACCCCTCCACTTT. The complete variable domain, with remaining parts taken from reference TRBV30 and TRBJ1-6, reads SQTIHQWPATLVQPVGSPLSLECTVEGTSNPNLYWYRQAAGRGLQLLFYSVGIGQISSEVPQNLSASRPQDRQFILSSKKLLLSDSGFYLCACGGAGRSPLHFGNGTRLTVT.